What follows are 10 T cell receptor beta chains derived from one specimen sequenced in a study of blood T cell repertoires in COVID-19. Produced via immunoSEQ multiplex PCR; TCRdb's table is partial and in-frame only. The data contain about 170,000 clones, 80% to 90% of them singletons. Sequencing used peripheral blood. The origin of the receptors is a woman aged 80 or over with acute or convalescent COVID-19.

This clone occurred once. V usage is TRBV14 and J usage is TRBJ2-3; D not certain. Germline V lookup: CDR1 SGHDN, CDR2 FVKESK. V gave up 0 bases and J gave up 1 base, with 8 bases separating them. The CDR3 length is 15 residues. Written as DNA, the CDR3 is TGTGCCAGCAGCCAAGACCGGAGCCGCACAGATACGCAGTATTTT. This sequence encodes CASSQDRSRTDTQYF.

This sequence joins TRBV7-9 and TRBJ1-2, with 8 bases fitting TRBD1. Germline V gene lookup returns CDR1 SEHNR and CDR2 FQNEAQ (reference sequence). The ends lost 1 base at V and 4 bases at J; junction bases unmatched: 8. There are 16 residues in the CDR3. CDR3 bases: TGTGCCAGCAGCTTAGTTGGGACAGGTTCCAGCTATGGCTACACCTTC. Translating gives CASSLVGTGSSYGYTF.

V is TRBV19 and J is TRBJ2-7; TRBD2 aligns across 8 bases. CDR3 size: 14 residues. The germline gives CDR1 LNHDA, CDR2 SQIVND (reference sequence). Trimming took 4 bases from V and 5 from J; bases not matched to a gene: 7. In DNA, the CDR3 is TGTGCCAGTAGTAACGGGGGGGCCCTGAACGAGCAGTACTTC. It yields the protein CASSNGGALNEQYF. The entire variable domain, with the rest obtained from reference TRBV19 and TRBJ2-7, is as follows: DGGITQSPKYLFRKEGQNVTLSCEQNLNHDAMYWYRQDPGQGLRLIYYSQIVNDFQKGDIAEGYSVSREKKESFPLTVTSAQKNPTAFYLCASSNGGALNEQYFGPGTRLTVT.

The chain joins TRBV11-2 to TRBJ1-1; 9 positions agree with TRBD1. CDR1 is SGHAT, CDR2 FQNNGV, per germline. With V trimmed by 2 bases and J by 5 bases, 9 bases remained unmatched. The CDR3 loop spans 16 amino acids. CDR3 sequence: CASSLFRLQGATEAFF. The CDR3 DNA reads TGTGCCAGCAGCTTATTCCGTTTACAGGGGGCGACTGAAGCTTTCTTT.

Here the CDR3 DNA reads TGTGCCAGCAGTGAAGAGGTAGGGGTCGACACCGGGGAGCTGTTTTTT. This sequence encodes CASSEEVGVDTGELFF. This chain uses TRBV6-1 with TRBJ2-2; TRBD1 is a possible D gene (5 bases). CDR1 and CDR2 (germline): MNHNS, SASEGT. V lost 1 base and J 3 bases, leaving 12 bases between the germline ends. This CDR3 is 16 amino acids long.

CDR3 loop: CATSREELEVETQYF. Here the CDR3 DNA reads TGTGCCACCAGCAGAGAAGAGCTAGAGGTGGAGACCCAGTACTTC. V is TRBV15 and J is TRBJ2-5; D remains unclear. Trimming left V 0 bases short and J 5 bases short, with 13 bases between. Germline CDR1 reads LNHNV; CDR2 reads YYDKDF (reference sequence). There are 15 residues in the CDR3. Based on the CDR3 plus reference TRBV15 and TRBJ2-5, the full variable domain is DAMVIQNPRYQVTQFGKPVTLSCSQTLNHNVMYWYQQKSSQAPKLLFHYYDKDFNNEADTPDNFQSRRPNTSFCFLDIRSPGLGDTAMYLCATSREELEVETQYFGPGTRLLVL.

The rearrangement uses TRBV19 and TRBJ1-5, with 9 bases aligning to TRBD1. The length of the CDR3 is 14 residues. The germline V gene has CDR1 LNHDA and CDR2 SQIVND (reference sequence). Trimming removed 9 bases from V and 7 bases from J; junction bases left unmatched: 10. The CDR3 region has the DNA TGTGCCAGCGCCGGGACAGGGAGTATCCAGCCCCAGCATTTT. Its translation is CASAGTGSIQPQHF.

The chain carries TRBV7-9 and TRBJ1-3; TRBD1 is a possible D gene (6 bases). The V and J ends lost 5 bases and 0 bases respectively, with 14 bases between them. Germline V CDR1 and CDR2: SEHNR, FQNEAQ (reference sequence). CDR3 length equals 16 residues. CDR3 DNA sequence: TGTGCCAGCAGCCCGACAACAGGGCGCTCTGGAAACACCATATATTTT. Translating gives CASSPTTGRSGNTIYF.

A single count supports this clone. In DNA form, the CDR3 reads TGTGCCAGCAGTTTCTATAGGGAAAGTGGCGGGCGGGGGATAAATTCACCCCTCCACTTT. Its protein product is CASSFYRESGGRGINSPLHF. The V call is TRBV27, the J call TRBJ1-6, with D perhaps matching TRBD1 (5 bases). The CDR3 has 20 residues. V lost 3 bases to trimming and J lost 7 bases, with 28 bases between them. The V gene's germline CDR1 is MNHEY and CDR2 SMNVEV (reference sequence).

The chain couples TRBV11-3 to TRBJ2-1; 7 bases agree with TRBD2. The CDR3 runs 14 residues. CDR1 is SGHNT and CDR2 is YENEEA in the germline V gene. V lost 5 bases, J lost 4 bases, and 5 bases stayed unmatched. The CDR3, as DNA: TGTGCCAGCAGCGGCCGACTAGCTTACAATGAGCAGTTCTTC. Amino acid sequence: CASSGRLAYNEQFF.